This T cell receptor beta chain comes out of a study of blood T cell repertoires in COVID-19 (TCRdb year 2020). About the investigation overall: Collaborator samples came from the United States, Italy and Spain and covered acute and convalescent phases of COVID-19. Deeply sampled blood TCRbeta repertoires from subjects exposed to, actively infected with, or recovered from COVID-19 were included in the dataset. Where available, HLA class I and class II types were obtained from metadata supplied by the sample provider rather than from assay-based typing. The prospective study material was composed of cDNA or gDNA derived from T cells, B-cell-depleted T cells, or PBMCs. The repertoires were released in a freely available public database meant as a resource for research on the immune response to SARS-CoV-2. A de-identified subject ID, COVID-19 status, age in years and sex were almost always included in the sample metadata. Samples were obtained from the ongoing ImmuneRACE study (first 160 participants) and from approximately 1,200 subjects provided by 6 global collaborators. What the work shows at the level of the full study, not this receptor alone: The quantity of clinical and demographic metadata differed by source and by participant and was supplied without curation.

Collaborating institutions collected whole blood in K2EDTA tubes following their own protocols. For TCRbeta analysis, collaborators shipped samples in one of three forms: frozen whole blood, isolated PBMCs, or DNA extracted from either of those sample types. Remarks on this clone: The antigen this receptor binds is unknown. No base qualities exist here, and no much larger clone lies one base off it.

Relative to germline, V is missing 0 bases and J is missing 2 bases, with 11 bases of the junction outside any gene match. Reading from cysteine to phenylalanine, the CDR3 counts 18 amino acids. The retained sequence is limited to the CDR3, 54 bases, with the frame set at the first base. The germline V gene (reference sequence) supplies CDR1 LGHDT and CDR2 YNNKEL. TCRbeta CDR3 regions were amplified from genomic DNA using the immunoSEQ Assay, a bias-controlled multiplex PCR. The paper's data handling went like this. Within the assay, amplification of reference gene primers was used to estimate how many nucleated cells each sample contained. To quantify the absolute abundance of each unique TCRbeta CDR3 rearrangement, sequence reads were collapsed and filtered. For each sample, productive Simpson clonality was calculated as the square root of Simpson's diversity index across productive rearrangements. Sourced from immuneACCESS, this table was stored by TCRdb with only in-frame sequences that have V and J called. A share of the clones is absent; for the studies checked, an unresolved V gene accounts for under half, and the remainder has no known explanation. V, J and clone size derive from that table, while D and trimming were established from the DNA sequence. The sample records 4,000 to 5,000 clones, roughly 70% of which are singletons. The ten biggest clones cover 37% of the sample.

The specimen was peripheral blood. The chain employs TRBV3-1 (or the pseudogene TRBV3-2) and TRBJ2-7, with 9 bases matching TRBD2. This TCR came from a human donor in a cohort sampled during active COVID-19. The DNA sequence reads TGTGCCAGCAGCCAAGATAACCTAGCGGGGACTCAAGCCTACGAGCAGTACTTC. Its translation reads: CASSQDNLAGTQAYEQYF.